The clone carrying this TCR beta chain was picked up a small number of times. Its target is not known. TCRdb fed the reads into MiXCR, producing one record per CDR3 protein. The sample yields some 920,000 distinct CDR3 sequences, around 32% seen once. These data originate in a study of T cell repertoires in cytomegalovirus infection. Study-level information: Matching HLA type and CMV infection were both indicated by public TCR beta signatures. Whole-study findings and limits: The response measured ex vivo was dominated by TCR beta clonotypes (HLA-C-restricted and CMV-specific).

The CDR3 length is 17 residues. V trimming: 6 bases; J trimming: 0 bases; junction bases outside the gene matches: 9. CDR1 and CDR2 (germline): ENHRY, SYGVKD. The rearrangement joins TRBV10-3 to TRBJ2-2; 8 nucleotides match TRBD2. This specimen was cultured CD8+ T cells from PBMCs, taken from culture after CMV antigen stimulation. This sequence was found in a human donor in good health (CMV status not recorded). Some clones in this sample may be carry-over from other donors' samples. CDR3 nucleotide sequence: TGTGCCATCAGGCTAACGGGGGGGGAGACGAACACCGGGGAGCTGTTTTTT. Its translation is CAIRLTGGETNTGELFF.